The 23 T cell receptor beta chains listed next were all sequenced from one sample in a study of blood T cell repertoires in COVID-19. The assay was immunoSEQ multiplex PCR, and TCRdb's table has in-frame clones only and misses some. The table lists hundreds of thousands of clones, 80% to 90% of them singletons, with roughly 8.3% in the top ten. Input material: PBMCs or T cells enriched from blood (not recorded which). These TCRs come from a man in his forties or fifties who had recovered from COVID-19.

This clone was detected once. This chain links TRBV25-1 with TRBJ1-2; no clear D. Per the germline V gene, CDR1 is MGHDK and CDR2 is SYGVNS. CDR3 size: 13 residues. Trimming removed 2 bases at V and 8 bases at J, with 12 bases between. CDR3 protein: CASSEREGGGYTF. The CDR3 DNA reads as TGTGCCAGCAGTGAAAGAGAGGGAGGGGGCTACACCTTC.

The DNA of the CDR3 is TGTGCCAGCAGCCAAGTCCTCAGGGGTTTGTTCTTC. The encoded protein is CASSQVLRGLFF. The V gene is TRBV3-1 (or the pseudogene TRBV3-2), the J gene TRBJ2-1; D may be TRBD1 (6 bases). The V gene lost 1 base and the J gene lost 15 bases, with 13 bases spanning the gap. The CDR3 has 12 residues. Per the germline V gene, CDR1 is LGHDT and CDR2 is YNNKEL (reference sequence).

V and J are TRBV6-2 or TRBV6-3 and TRBJ1-5; D is unclear. Trimming took 0 bases from V and 7 from J, leaving 7 bases between them. Germline CDR1 and CDR2: MNHEY and SVGEGT. The CDR3 runs 13 residues. The CDR3 DNA sequence: TGTGCCAGCAGTTACTCGTCTTTACAGCCCCAGCATTTT. Its translation: CASSYSSLQPQHF.

This rearrangement joins TRBV11-2 to TRBJ2-7; 7 positions agree with TRBD1. This CDR3 contains 14 residues. Germline CDR1 is SGHAT and CDR2 is FQNNGV. V shed 3 bases and J 3 bases; nucleotides not matched to a gene: 5. CDR3 nucleotides: TGTGCCAGCAGCTTTCCGGGACAGTACTACGAGCAGTACTTC. The encoded protein is CASSFPGQYYEQYF.

The V call is TRBV5-1, the J call TRBJ1-2, with D possibly TRBD1 on 5 matching bases. Trimming stripped 7 bases from V and 4 bases from J, with 14 bases between. Looked up from germline, CDR1 is SGHRS and CDR2 is YFSETQ. CDR3 length: 13 amino acids. This CDR3 is CASDAGDSYGYTF. The CDR3 DNA reads as TGCGCCAGCGACGCGGGGGATTCCTATGGCTACACCTTC.

The V call is TRBV6-1, the J call TRBJ1-5, with TRBD1 matching 9 bases. Losses at the gene ends were 2 bases for V and 7 bases for J; bases not matched to a gene: 3. Germline CDR1 reads MNHNS; CDR2 reads SASEGT. This CDR3 region has 14 residues. CDR3 region: CASSERTGVQPQHF. CDR3 nucleotide sequence: TGTGCCAGCAGTGAAAGGACAGGGGTGCAGCCCCAGCATTTT.

This clone appeared a single time. The rearrangement links TRBV6-2 or TRBV6-3 to TRBJ2-3; D is perhaps TRBD1 (7 bases). This CDR3 is 15 amino acids long. V dropped 6 bases and J dropped 0 bases, with 13 bases sitting between them. The germline CDR1 and CDR2 sequences are MNHEY and SVGEGT. CDR3 sequence: CASSPTGTSTDTQYF. Written as DNA, the CDR3 is TGTGCCAGCAGCCCGACAGGGACTAGCACAGATACGCAGTATTTT.

The chain is built from TRBV12-3 or TRBV12-4 and TRBJ2-5; 7 bases agree with TRBD2. The CDR3 sequence is 11 residues long. The V and J ends lost 3 bases and 10 bases, in that order; junction bases with no gene match: 2. DNA for the CDR3: TGTGCCAGCAGTTTTGGCGGGGGCCAGTACTTC. Translated: CASSFGGGQYF.

The rearrangement joins TRBV28 to TRBJ2-7, with a weak D call TRBD1 (6 bases). Germline assignment: CDR1 MDHEN and CDR2 SYDVKM. The V and J ends lost 2 bases and 6 bases respectively, with 14 bases between them. There are 14 residues in the CDR3. The CDR3 nucleotides are TGTGCCAGCAGTTTAACTTACAGGGTGGGCGAGCAGTACTTC. Translated: CASSLTYRVGEQYF.

The chain employs TRBV5-6 and TRBJ1-1; 8 bases agree with TRBD1. The CDR3 consists of 13 residues. Germline CDR1 reads SGHDT; CDR2 reads YYEEEE. J was trimmed by 8 bases and V by 4 bases; bases with no gene match: 7. The DNA for the CDR3 is TGTGCCAGCAGCCAACTGACAGGGGAAGAAGCTTTCTTT. Translating gives CASSQLTGEEAFF.

V gene TRBV19 combines with J gene TRBJ1-2, with D perhaps TRBD1 (5 bases). V lost 3 bases and J 0 bases, leaving 8 bases between the germline ends. The CDR3 is made up of 14 amino acids. Germline V gives CDR1 LNHDA, CDR2 SQIVND (reference sequence). CDR3 region: CASSIRTPNYGYTF. CDR3 nucleotide sequence: TGTGCCAGTAGTATCCGGACACCTAACTATGGCTACACCTTC.

This clone was counted only a few times. This chain connects TRBV2 to TRBJ1-1; D may be TRBD1 (6 bases). Trimming pared 2 bases from V and 10 bases from J, leaving 11 bases between. There are 12 residues in the CDR3. Germline V CDR1 and CDR2: SNHLY, FYNNEI. The CDR3 DNA sequence: TGTGCCAGCAGTGAAAGGACAGAGGTAGCTTTCTTT. The encoded protein is CASSERTEVAFF.

This rearrangement joins TRBV6-5 to TRBJ1-2; no clear D. There are 13 residues in the CDR3. The germline V gene encodes CDR1 MNHEY and CDR2 SVGAGI. The V end lost 5 bases, the J end lost 4 bases, and 11 bases lay between the germline ends. The CDR3 loop is CASSPPPGYGYTF. Written as DNA, the CDR3 is TGTGCCAGCAGTCCACCCCCGGGCTATGGCTACACCTTC.

The genes are TRBV18 and TRBJ2-5, with 14 bases matching TRBD2. The V gene's germline CDR1 is KGHSH and CDR2 LQKENI. The CDR3 is 16 residues long. J was trimmed by 5 bases and V by 1 base; bases with no gene match: 3. The CDR3 sequence: CASSPRTSGRLETQYF. The CDR3 DNA reads TGTGCCAGCTCACCACGGACTAGCGGGAGGCTGGAGACCCAGTACTTC.

This chain joins TRBV12-5 and TRBJ2-3; TRBD2 aligns across 9 bases. The V segment lost 1 base and the J segment 3 bases; nucleotides outside the gene matches: 8. The V gene's germline CDR1 is LGHNT and CDR2 FRNRAP. This CDR3 contains 17 residues. The CDR3 protein is CASGLGLAGLGTDTQYF. Written as DNA, the CDR3 is TGTGCTAGTGGTTTGGGGCTAGCGGGACTCGGGACAGATACGCAGTATTTT.

This chain connects TRBV5-1 to TRBJ2-1; TRBD2 matches 12 bases. The CDR3 has 18 residues. Trimming cost V 8 bases and J 0 bases; bases outside gene matches: 12. CDR1 and CDR2 (germline): SGHRS, YFSETQ. CDR3 nucleotide sequence: TGCGCCAGGACCGGACTAGCGGGATCACTGAGCTCCTACAATGAGCAGTTCTTC. It yields the protein CARTGLAGSLSSYNEQFF.

V gene TRBV18 combines with J gene TRBJ1-1; D possibly corresponds to TRBD1 (6 bases). In germline, CDR1 is KGHSH, CDR2 LQKENI. The CDR3 spans 14 residues. V was shortened by 2 bases and J by 5 bases, with 12 bases between the two germline ends. CDR3 bases: TGTGCCAGCTCACCAAGACAGGTGGGGACTGAAGCTTTCTTT. Translated: CASSPRQVGTEAFF.

The chain employs TRBV2 and TRBJ1-3; possibly TRBD1 for D (5 bases). The germline V gene encodes CDR1 SNHLY and CDR2 FYNNEI. The CDR3 loop spans 13 amino acids. V was clipped by 7 bases and J by 4 bases, with 11 bases between them. CDR3 bases: TGTGCCAGCACTGTCAGGGTGGGAAACACCATATATTTT. It yields the protein CASTVRVGNTIYF.

This chain links TRBV30 with TRBJ2-1, with 12 bases fitting TRBD2. Trimming at V came to 4 bases and at J to 9 bases, leaving 13 bases not matched to a gene. The CDR3 runs 16 residues. The germline V gene encodes CDR1 GTSNPN and CDR2 SVGIG (reference sequence). As DNA, the CDR3 is TGTGCCTGGAAACACACCGGACTAGCGGGGACCAGTGAGCAGTTCTTC. Translating gives CAWKHTGLAGTSEQFF. Full variable domain (rest looked up from reference TRBV30 and TRBJ2-1): SQTIHQWPATLVQPVGSPLSLECTVEGTSNPNLYWYRQAAGRGLQLLFYSVGIGQISSEVPQNLSASRPQDRQFILSSKKLLLSDSGFYLCAWKHTGLAGTSEQFFGPGTRLTVL.

CDR3 region: CASSFVTGTYEQYF. The CDR3 DNA reads TGTGCCAGCAGTTTTGTAACGGGAACCTACGAGCAGTACTTC. The chain links TRBV27 to TRBJ2-7, with D perhaps matching TRBD2 (5 bases). This CDR3 is built from 14 residues. Between the trimmed V and J ends, which lost 3 bases and 2 bases, there was a span of 11 bases. The V gene's germline CDR1 is MNHEY and CDR2 SMNVEV (reference sequence).

The V gene is TRBV2, the J gene TRBJ1-3; D call uncertain. The length of the CDR3 is 14 residues. CDR1 is SNHLY and CDR2 is FYNNEI in the germline V gene. V shed 3 bases and J shed 0 bases, with 6 bases lying between them. The DNA of the CDR3 is TGTGCCAGCAGTGATGAGTACTCTGGAAACACCATATATTTT. This sequence encodes CASSDEYSGNTIYF.

V is TRBV5-1 and J is TRBJ2-3; D uncertain. Germline V gene data show CDR1 as SGHRS and CDR2 as YFSETQ. This CDR3 comprises 14 residues. V lost 0 bases, J lost 2 bases, and 7 bases lay in between. CDR3 DNA: TGCGCCAGCAGCTTGGCGCAGGACACAGATACGCAGTATTTT. It specifies CASSLAQDTDTQYF.

The chain combines TRBV5-6 with TRBJ2-3; 12 bases align to TRBD2. This CDR3 is 16 amino acids long. Germline V gene lookup returns CDR1 SGHDT and CDR2 YYEEEE. After removal of 4 bases from V and 3 bases from J, the junction contained 6 bases not matched to a gene. CDR3 bases: TGTGCCAGCAGCCTCGGACTAGCGGGACTAACAGATACGCAGTATTTT. Its translation: CASSLGLAGLTDTQYF.